A single sample gave rise to the 28 T cell receptor beta chains below, sequenced in a study of OX40 agonist ivuxolimab in advanced cancers. TCRdb keeps only in-frame clones here, not all; method: immunoSEQ multiplex PCR. The sample records around 16,000 clones, about four fifths being singletons. The source was CD4+ or CD8+ T cells sorted from blood, collected in a trial of the OX40 agonist ivuxolimab. These receptors all come from an adult with an advanced solid tumor such as melanoma, head and neck, liver or kidney cancer.

The chain combines TRBV5-4 with TRBJ2-1; no definite D call. CDR1 and CDR2 (germline): SGHNT, YYREEE (reference sequence). There are 12 residues in the CDR3. The V gene lost 0 bases and the J gene lost 2 bases, with 0 bases spanning the gap. The DNA for the CDR3 is TGTGCCAGCAGCTTGGCCTACAATGAGCAGTTCTTC. Its translation: CASSLAYNEQFF. Complete variable domain (other parts from reference TRBV5-4 and TRBJ2-1): ETGVTQSPTHLIKTRGQQVTLRCSSQSGHNTVSWYQQALGQGPQFIFQYYREEENGRGNFPPRFSGLQFPNYSSELNVNALELDDSALYLCASSLAYNEQFFGPGTRLTVL.

In this sample, this clone is medium-sized. V is TRBV27 and J is TRBJ2-7; unclear D gene. V lost 2 bases to trimming and J lost 2 bases, with 13 bases between them. The CDR3 covers 15 residues. From germline, CDR1 is MNHEY and CDR2 SMNVEV (reference sequence). CDR3 residues: CASSLTSTNAYEQYF. The CDR3 DNA follows: TGTGCCAGCAGTTTAACCTCCACAAACGCCTACGAGCAGTACTTC.

This clone is labeled medium-sized. The chain employs TRBV7-9 and TRBJ1-4, with a weak D call TRBD1 (6 bases). Germline assignment: CDR1 SEHNR and CDR2 FQNEAQ (reference sequence). V was cut by 5 bases and J by 8 bases, with 18 bases left in between. The CDR3 totals 15 residues. CDR3 bases: TGTGCCAGCAGCCTGCAGGGGCCGGTAGGGGAAAAACTGTTTTTT. It yields the protein CASSLQGPVGEKLFF.

J is TRBJ2-1 and V is TRBV6-6; no definite D call. Germline V gene sequence: CDR1 MNHNY, CDR2 SVGAGI (reference sequence). Between the trimmed V and J ends, which lost 2 bases and 10 bases, there was a span of 9 bases. The CDR3 length is 12 residues. This chain's CDR3 is CASSYGSAEQFF. The CDR3 DNA sequence: TGTGCCAGCAGTTACGGATCCGCGGAGCAGTTCTTC.

This clone was found a few times. The chain couples TRBV7-6 to TRBJ1-5, with D tentatively TRBD1 (6 bases). CDR1 is SGHVS and CDR2 is FNYEAQ in the germline V gene. The CDR3 contains 14 residues. Trimming removed 1 base from V and 4 bases from J, with 8 bases in between. CDR3 sequence: CASSLGDTNQPQHF. In nucleotides, the CDR3 is TGTGCCAGCAGCTTAGGGGACACTAATCAGCCCCAGCATTTT.

The chain joins TRBV5-4 to TRBJ1-1; unclear D gene. Deletions cut 0 bases from V and 3 bases from J, with 9 bases between. This CDR3 spans 14 amino acids. The germline gives CDR1 SGHNT, CDR2 YYREEE (reference sequence). Written as DNA, the CDR3 is TGTGCCAGCAGCTTGGACTGGGGTGACACTGAAGCTTTCTTT. Encoded protein: CASSLDWGDTEAFF.

This clone was seen a handful of times. V gene TRBV5-1 combines with J gene TRBJ2-5; D is possibly TRBD2 (6 bases). Germline CDR1 SGHRS, CDR2 YFSETQ. The V gene lost 4 bases and the J gene lost 4 bases, with 11 bases spanning the gap. The CDR3 runs to 13 residues. The CDR3 loop reads CASSREVGETQYF. CDR3 DNA: TGCGCCAGCAGCAGGGAGGTCGGAGAGACCCAGTACTTC. Combining the CDR3 with reference TRBV5-1 and TRBJ2-5 gives the whole variable domain KAGVTQTPRYLIKTRGQQVTLSCSPISGHRSVSWYQQTPGQGLQFLFEYFSETQRNKGNFPGRFSGRQFSNSRSEMNVSTLELGDSALYLCASSREVGETQYFGPGTRLLVL.

This clone appeared a single time. The chain is built from TRBV9 and TRBJ1-5, with D possibly being TRBD1 (6 bases). CDR1 and CDR2 from the germline V gene are SGDLS and YYNGEE. The CDR3 covers 14 residues. The V gene lost 7 bases and the J gene lost 3 bases, with 14 bases spanning the gap. Written as DNA, the CDR3 is TGTGCCAGCGCGAGGGGGGCCTCCAATCAGCCCCAGCATTTT. This codes for CASARGASNQPQHF.

This chain joins TRBV10-3 and TRBJ2-1; maybe TRBD1 (7 bases). In germline, CDR1 is ENHRY, CDR2 SYGVKD. V lost 5 bases and J 4 bases, leaving 12 bases between the germline ends. The CDR3 sequence is 14 residues long. Written as DNA, the CDR3 is TGTGCCATCAGTCGGGGGACAGAATACAATGAGCAGTTCTTC. Translated, it gives CAISRGTEYNEQFF.

V is TRBV10-3 and J is TRBJ1-2; 7 bases line up with TRBD1. The germline CDR1 and CDR2 sequences are ENHRY and SYGVKD. CDR3 length: 15 residues. Trimming removed 2 bases from V and 4 bases from J; junction bases left unmatched: 7. In nucleotides, the CDR3 is TGTGCCATCAGTGAGCGGGGACAGTCTTCCTATGGCTACACCTTC. This gives the protein CAISERGQSSYGYTF.

The rearrangement links TRBV9 to TRBJ1-1, with D unresolved. CDR3 size: 16 residues. V lost 0 bases and J lost 0, with 12 bases in between. The germline gives CDR1 SGDLS, CDR2 YYNGEE. The CDR3 DNA reads as TGTGCCAGCAGCGTAGAGCCCTCCCAAATGAACACTGAAGCTTTCTTT. It yields the protein CASSVEPSQMNTEAFF.

This clone was counted only a few times. The chain couples TRBV6-1 to TRBJ1-1; the match to TRBD1 covers 10 bases. With V trimmed by 3 bases and J by 5 bases, 3 bases remained unmatched. The CDR3 is made up of 14 amino acids. Germline-derived CDR1 and CDR2 are MNHNS and SASEGT. CDR3 nucleotides: TGTGCCAGCAGTGAGACAGGGGGCTGGACTGAAGCTTTCTTT. Translation gives CASSETGGWTEAFF.

This clone appeared once. One end of the junction does not line up with germline, which may come from a read error. This chain joins TRBV5-7 and TRBJ1-2, with no clear D. TRBV5-7 is an ORF, with its function uncertain. The CDR3 runs 14 residues. The DNA of the CDR3 is TGCGCCAGCAGCCCCTCGGACGGCACCTATGGCTACACCTTC. Residues: CASSPSDGTYGYTF.

This clone was counted once. The rearrangement joins TRBV4-2 to TRBJ2-3; possibly TRBD2 for D (5 bases). CDR3 size: 14 residues. Germline V gene data show CDR1 as LGHNA and CDR2 as YNFKEQ. The germline V and J ends were trimmed by 5 bases and 3 bases, with 12 bases remaining between them. This CDR3 reads CASSSADLTDTQYF. The CDR3 coding sequence is TGTGCCAGCAGCTCTGCGGACTTGACAGATACGCAGTATTTT.

V gene TRBV6-5 combines with J gene TRBJ1-2; tentatively, D is TRBD1 (5 bases). The CDR3 contains 11 residues. V was pared by 6 bases and J by 5 bases, with 7 bases between. Germline V gives CDR1 MNHEY, CDR2 SVGAGI. The CDR3 DNA is TGTGCCAGCAGCCAGGGATATGGCTACACCTTC. Translated: CASSQGYGYTF.

This chain connects TRBV10-2 to TRBJ1-2, with D tentatively TRBD1 (5 bases). CDR3 length: 12 residues. The ends were cut back, 8 bases at V and 5 bases at J, with 12 bases in the middle. Looked up from germline, CDR1 is WSHSY and CDR2 is SAAADI. This chain's CDR3 is CASSSGLYGYTF. CDR3 in DNA: TGCGCCAGCTCGTCGGGGCTATATGGCTACACCTTC.

V gene TRBV19 combines with J gene TRBJ1-6; TRBD1 might be the D (6 bases). CDR1 and CDR2 from the germline V gene are LNHDA and SQIVND (reference sequence). Trimming removed 6 bases at V and 10 bases at J, with 13 bases between. The CDR3 has 13 residues. The CDR3 coding sequence is TGTGCCAGTAGAGAACAGGGAGTCTCACCCCTCCACTTT. Amino acids: CASREQGVSPLHF.

The count of this clone is one. The chain has TRBV11-1 and TRBJ1-3, with unresolved D. The CDR3 length is 14 residues. V lost 5 bases to trimming and J lost 2 bases, with 10 bases between them. Germline V gene data show CDR1 as SGHAT and CDR2 as FQDESV (reference sequence). CDR3 sequence (DNA): TGTGCCAGCAGCGTTACAAATACTGGAAACACCATATATTTT. Protein: CASSVTNTGNTIYF.

This chain joins TRBV7-8 and TRBJ1-2, with unresolved D. The germline V and J ends were trimmed by 5 bases and 0 bases, with 10 bases remaining between them. The CDR3 has 14 residues. The germline gives CDR1 SGHVS, CDR2 FQNEAQ. In DNA, the CDR3 is TGTGCCAGCAGCCCCGGACCTACTAACTATGGCTACACCTTC. Translating gives CASSPGPTNYGYTF.

This sequence joins TRBV4-3 and TRBJ2-3; 8 bases are shared with TRBD2. J lost 4 bases, V lost 2 bases, and 5 bases had no gene match. CDR3 length: 15 residues. Per the germline V gene, CDR1 is LGHNA and CDR2 is YSLEER. The CDR3 DNA reads as TGCGCCAGCAGCCAAAGATCGGGGGGGCCAGATACGCAGTATTTT. Translated: CASSQRSGGPDTQYF.

This chain links TRBV11-2 with TRBJ2-3; D is uncertain. Germline CDR1 SGHAT, CDR2 FQNNGV. This CDR3 region has 13 residues. Trimming stripped 7 bases from V and 1 base from J, with 9 bases between. The CDR3 coding sequence is TGTGCCAGCAACTTTGTGGGCACAGATACGCAGTATTTT. Its protein product is CASNFVGTDTQYF.

The gene calls are TRBV5-1 and TRBJ2-2; the D gene is possibly TRBD1 (6 bases). The germline V gene encodes CDR1 SGHRS and CDR2 YFSETQ. This CDR3 region has 15 residues. With 0 bases removed from V and 3 bases from J, the gap between germline ends came to 9 bases. In nucleotides, the CDR3 is TGCGCCAGCAGCTTGGCGGCAGGGGACACCGGGGAGCTGTTTTTT. Translated, it gives CASSLAAGDTGELFF.

This clone was seen once. The chain is built from TRBV13 and TRBJ1-2; D remains unclear. V lost 4 bases, J lost 4 bases, and 19 bases lay in between. Per the germline V gene, CDR1 is PRHDT and CDR2 is FYEKMQ (reference sequence). CDR3 length: 16 residues. The CDR3 sequence is CASSSPSGVETYGYTF. CDR3 nucleotides: TGTGCCAGCAGCTCCCCCTCCGGGGTAGAGACCTATGGCTACACCTTC.

CDR3 in amino acids: CASSRTRDSSYEQYF. Written as DNA, the CDR3 is TGCGCCAGCAGCCGCACCCGGGACAGCTCCTACGAGCAGTACTTC. The chain recombines TRBV4-1 with TRBJ2-7; 7 bases match TRBD1. Germline CDR1 and CDR2: MGHRA and YSYEKL. V trimming: 4 bases; J trimming: 0 bases; junction bases outside the gene matches: 6. The CDR3 has 15 amino acids.

This clone is termed medium-sized (0.01 to 0.1%). The V gene is TRBV5-6, the J gene TRBJ2-7; 9 bases line up with TRBD1. Germline CDR1 SGHDT, CDR2 YYEEEE. This CDR3 has 14 residues. After removal of 1 base from V and 3 bases from J, the junction contained 2 bases not matched to a gene. This CDR3 is CASSLRDRVYEQYF. The CDR3 region has the DNA TGTGCCAGCAGCTTGAGGGACAGGGTCTACGAGCAGTACTTC.

This clone was seen a few times. CDR3 DNA: TGTGCCAGCAGCCAGGTGGGACAGGGAATCTACGAGCAGTACTTC. This gives the protein CASSQVGQGIYEQYF. The chain combines TRBV11-2 with TRBJ2-7; 9 nucleotides match TRBD1. Germline V gives CDR1 SGHAT, CDR2 FQNNGV. The V and J ends lost 5 bases and 3 bases, in that order; junction bases with no gene match: 8. The CDR3 has 15 residues.

The chain recombines TRBV4-3 with TRBJ1-1, with TRBD1 matching over 10 bases. Germline-derived CDR1 and CDR2 are LGHNA and YSLEER. V shed 0 bases and J 5 bases; nucleotides not matched to a gene: 6. The CDR3 runs to 16 residues. CDR3 region: CASSQDLGTGETEAFF. CDR3 coding DNA: TGCGCCAGCAGCCAAGATCTGGGGACAGGGGAAACTGAAGCTTTCTTT.

J is TRBJ2-5 and V is TRBV6-5; 7 nucleotides match TRBD1. The CDR3 consists of 15 residues. V lost 0 bases to trimming and J lost 3 bases; unmatched junction nucleotides: 4. Per the germline V gene, CDR1 is MNHEY and CDR2 is SVGAGI. CDR3: CASSYSFGTEETQYF. The CDR3 DNA reads TGTGCCAGCAGTTACTCTTTCGGGACAGAAGAGACCCAGTACTTC.